This note documents a single T cell receptor (beta chain) sequence. The target of this receptor is not known. There are no base qualities to consult, and no much larger clone falls within one base. Graves' hyperthyroidism was defined as stable when no progression to ophthalmopathy occurred over 18 months of follow-up. Hyperthyroidism patients were newly diagnosed, had a disease duration of under 2 months, and were aged 18 to 65 years. The study excluded patients with uncontrolled infections, other autoimmune diseases, pregnancy or lactation. Diagnoses were based on clinical symptoms, serum thyroxine and TRAb, thyroid ultrasound and orbital computed tomography. PBMCs were separated from roughly 10 ml of fresh peripheral blood using Ficoll-Paque density gradient centrifugation. Trizol reagent was used to extract total RNA, and RNA quality was then checked on an Agilent 2100 Bioanalyzer. This record comes from a study of T cells in Graves' hyperthyroidism and ophthalmopathy (dated by TCRdb to between 2018 and 2021). In the study overall: Peripheral blood samples were taken at the time of initial diagnosis, prior to any treatment. TCR V-J signatures able to tell the groups apart were searched for in a discovery cohort of 90 to 100 patients, of whom approximately 40 had Graves' ophthalmopathy and around 57 had stable Graves' hyperthyroidism. Prospective prediction of ophthalmopathy was tested in an independent validation cohort consisting of roughly 19 hyperthyroidism patients and 17 patients who later progressed to ophthalmopathy. For training and testing, the 80 to 100 patients in the discovery cohort were randomly divided in a 7:3 ratio. In addition, the study compared T-cell repertoires in thyroid tissue and in blood from about six Graves' hyperthyroidism patients. Following sampling, methimazole starting at 30 mg daily was given to hyperthyroidism patients, and high-dose intravenous methylprednisolone was given to ophthalmopathy patients. The paper reports TCR Vbeta CDR3 sequencing of approximately 140 peripheral blood samples: 43 ophthalmopathy, 75 to 80 hyperthyroidism and approximately 17 progressor patients. What the study reported, not specific to this receptor: Most expanded thyroid clonotypes (frequency above 0.001) were also detected in blood, suggesting blood repertoires may reflect thyroid immune responses. Sample size was not statistically predetermined, and investigators were not blinded to group allocation. During validation, the model predicted progression to ophthalmopathy a median of about 6.5 months ahead of onset, with almost 71% sensitivity and 72% to 80% specificity. A 13 V-J signature model separated ophthalmopathy from stable hyperthyroidism, with roughly 88% sensitivity and just under 84% specificity in cross-validation and 80%/75% in testing.

Amplification of TCR beta CDR3 regions was carried out from RNA transcripts. The TCR CDR3 was subjected to a first round of RT-PCR using the HTBI primer set and the Qiagen OneStep RT-PCR kit. Libraries were constructed in a second round of multiplex PCR, after which size selection and purification were carried out. Paired-end sequencing of the libraries was performed with 100 bp reads on an Illumina HiSeq2000. As for how the authors treated the data: SOAPnuke was used to process the raw data, throwing out any read that contained adapters or uncalled bases, had a mean Phred below 15, or lacked an exact constant-primer or identifier match. High-quality paired reads were merged using COPE v1.2.5, and each unique nucleotide sequence was defined as a clonotype. Clonotypes were aligned to IMGT TRBV, TRBD and TRBJ reference segments using MiTCR v1.1. Only V-J combinations with frequency above 0.0001, covering about 99% of repertoires, were analysed. The TCS score was defined as F50 (clonal expansion) divided by E x V (chaos), with BLOSUM62-based TCRdist calculated between CDR3 peptides within each V-J. Welch's t-statistics and random forest reduced 450 to 600 V-J features to 10 to 15, which were used in a naive Bayes classifier (R e1071). TCRdb redid the processing of the public reads, applying fastp at Q25 and MiXCR, and retained in-frame beta chains. Rows merge per CDR3 protein into single entries with the most common DNA and genes. TCRdb's processing, not the authors', yielded these V and J calls. The sample contains some 620,000 distinct CDR3 sequences, around 15% of them found a single time. The top ten clones comprise 3.8% of the sample.

This receptor was obtained from a woman between 25 and 40 years old with Graves' hyperthyroidism. Sample: blood.

The nucleotides read TGTGCCAGCAGCCGAGGACTAGCGTCCTCCTACAATGAGCAGTTCTTC. Its coded protein is CASSRGLASSYNEQFF. Recombination joined TRBV5-4 with TRBJ2-1; 9 central nucleotides agree with TRBD2. CDR1 and CDR2, looked up from the germline V gene (reference sequence), are SGHNT and YYREEE. The CDR3 holds 16 amino acids from the cysteine to the phenylalanine. Of all the DNA, just the CDR3 is kept, 48 bases in frame from base 1. V and J are trimmed by 4 bases and 0 bases, and the gene matches miss 5 bases of the junction.